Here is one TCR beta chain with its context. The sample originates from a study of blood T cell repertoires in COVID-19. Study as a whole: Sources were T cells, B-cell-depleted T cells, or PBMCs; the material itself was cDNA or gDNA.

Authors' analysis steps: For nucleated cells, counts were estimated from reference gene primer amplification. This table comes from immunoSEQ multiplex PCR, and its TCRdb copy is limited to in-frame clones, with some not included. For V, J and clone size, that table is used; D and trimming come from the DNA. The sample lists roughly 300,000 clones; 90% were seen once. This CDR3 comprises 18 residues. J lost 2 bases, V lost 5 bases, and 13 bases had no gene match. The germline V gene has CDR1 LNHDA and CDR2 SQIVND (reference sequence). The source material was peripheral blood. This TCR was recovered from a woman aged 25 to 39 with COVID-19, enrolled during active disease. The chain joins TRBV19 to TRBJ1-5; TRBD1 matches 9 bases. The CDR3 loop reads CASSDQLGTGWGNQPQHF. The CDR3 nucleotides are TGTGCCAGTAGTGACCAACTCGGGACAGGGTGGGGCAATCAGCCCCAGCATTTT.